The clone carrying this T cell receptor (beta chain) was counted only a few times. Researchers prepared the TCRbeta library using unique molecular identifiers, the study reports. TCRdb reanalysed the PCR reads using MiXCR and keeps one entry per CDR3 protein. The table has 610,000 or so distinct CDR3 sequences, more than 20% seen once; the top ten hold under 45%. This sample was included in a study of T-cell reconstitution after alpha-beta-depleted transplantation in children. Germline V gene sequence: CDR1 SGHAT, CDR2 FQNNGV. The CDR3 has 15 amino acids. With 4 bases clipped from V and 4 bases from J, the junction kept 6 bases outside the gene matches.

V and J are TRBV11-2 and TRBJ2-7, with 11 bases lining up with TRBD2. The sample was PBMCs, taken before TCRalphabeta/CD19-depleted stem cell transplant. This clonotype was sampled from a boy under three years old with Wiskott-Aldrich syndrome, due to receive a stem cell transplant. The CDR3 DNA sequence: TGTGCCAGCAGCTACTCGACTAGCGGGACGTACGAGCAGTACTTC. Translation: CASSYSTSGTYEQYF.